This entry features one T cell receptor (beta chain) sequence. Its antigen remains undetermined. No base-level quality is on record; no much larger clone is a single base apart. The roughly 38 donors, aged about 6 to 90 years, were systemically healthy Caucasian individuals from Russia. Each donor gave about 9.8 milliliters of peripheral blood, drawn into EDTA-treated Vacutainer tubes. Ficoll-Paque density-gradient centrifugation was used to isolate PBMCs, with at least 6.5 million per sample. Trizol reagent was used to extract total RNA from the PBMCs, yielding at least 5.5 micrograms per sample. For every donor, an aliquot of PBMCs went through flow cytometry to measure the percentages of naive CD45RAhigh/CD27high T cells. This sample was taken from a study of blood T cells in healthy people across ages (dated by TCRdb to between 2015 and 2017). At the level of the whole study: In model experiments, roughly one uniquely barcoded TCR beta cDNA molecule per two T cells was captured by template switching. Age-related changes in TCR beta repertoire diversity were measured in the study by deep sequencing normalized with unique cDNA molecular identifiers. The donors were divided into four age groups: young (average around 17 years), middle-aged (about 40), aged (about 62) and long-lived (approximately 74). Donors of different ages were randomly distributed across sequencing lanes to avoid experimental bias. The study analyzed two additional independent replicas of 1 million unique cDNA reads from the same blood draw for two donors, one aged 18 to 29 and one aged 80 or older.

The V end gives up 5 bases and the J end 9 bases, leaving 9 bases in the junction not matched to a gene. The CDR1 and CDR2 encoded by the germline V gene are MDHEN and SYDVKM. From the cysteine up to the phenylalanine, the CDR3 has a length of 14 residues. Of the read, only the CDR3 DNA is kept; its 42 bases are in frame from base 1. Paper-wide results and their limitations: The CMV infection status of donors was not known, potentially confounding age-related changes in expanded clonotypes. Because profiling used bulk unsorted PBMCs, naive and antigen-experienced compartments could not be compared conclusively. A strong correlation was found between observed TCR beta diversity and the percentage of naive T cells measured by flow cytometry. Estimates of total diversity based on one million sequenced T cells were regarded as lower bounds and as underestimates. The long-lived group showed more naive CD4+ T cells, fewer expanded clones and increased TCR diversity than the aged group, suggesting age selection. As age increased, observed TCR beta diversity per million T cells dropped in a roughly linear way, and a significant reduction was already evident by age about 36.

Library preparation was by 5' RACE. Instrument used: Illumina HiSeq 2500. A second PCR of about 6 to 12 cycles was run with a J-beta primer mix and a sample-barcoded 5' primer. A template-switch 5' adaptor carrying 12 random nucleotides introduced a unique molecular identifier onto each TCR beta cDNA molecule. Each sample yielded at least 2.5 million CDR3-containing paired-end reads. First-strand cDNA was synthesized from all RNA with the Mint cDNA synthesis kit, primed by a TRBC-specific oligonucleotide. All cDNA was treated with uracil-DNA glycosylase and then went through a first 18-cycle PCR with the universal primers M1SS and BC2_uni_R. The authors' pipeline ran thus. For normalization, 1 million high-quality reads, each with a distinct molecular identifier, were randomly selected from each sample. Instead of being binned into consensus sequences, reads with shared molecular identifiers were discarded. MiTCR, run with a Q25 quality threshold and the strictest error-elimination algorithm, handled CDR3 identification, clonotype clustering and error correction. A nonparametric unseen species model using Euler transformation provided a lower-bound estimate of total TCR beta diversity. In TCRdb, the public reads were trimmed at Q25 with fastp and aligned with MiXCR, with productive beta chains retained. Rows merge per CDR3 protein into single entries with the most common DNA and genes. V and J calls and clone size were set by TCRdb, not the authors. Within this sample are 1.5 million to 2 million distinct CDR3 sequences, with roughly 30% of them counted one time only. The ten largest clones represent more than 6% of the sample.

The sample consisted of blood. The chain was built from TRBV28 and TRBJ1-2; a stretch of 10 junction bases matches TRBD1. The TCR originated in a woman aged 25-40 years in good health. The DNA sequence follows: TGTGCCAGCAGTCCTCCGGGACAGGGGTTAAGCTACACCTTC. The translation is CASSPPGQGLSYTF.